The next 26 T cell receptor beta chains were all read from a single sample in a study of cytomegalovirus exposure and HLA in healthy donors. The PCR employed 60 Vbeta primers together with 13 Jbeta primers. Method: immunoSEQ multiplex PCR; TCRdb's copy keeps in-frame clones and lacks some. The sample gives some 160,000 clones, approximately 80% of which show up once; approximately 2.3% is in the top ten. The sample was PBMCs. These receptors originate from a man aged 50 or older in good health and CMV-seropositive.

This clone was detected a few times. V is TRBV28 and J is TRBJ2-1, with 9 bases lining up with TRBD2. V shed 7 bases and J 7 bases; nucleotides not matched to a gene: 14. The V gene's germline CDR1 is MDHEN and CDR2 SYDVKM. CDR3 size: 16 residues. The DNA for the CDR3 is TGTGCCAGCACCCCCGCCCGGGCGGGGGGGAATAATGAGCAGTTCTTC. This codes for CASTPARAGGNNEQFF. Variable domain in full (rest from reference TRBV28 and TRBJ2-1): DVKVTQSSRYLVKRTGEKVFLECVQDMDHENMFWYRQDPGLGLRLIYFSYDVKMKEKGDIPEGYSVSREKKERFSLILESASTNQTSMYLCASTPARAGGNNEQFFGPGTRLTVL.

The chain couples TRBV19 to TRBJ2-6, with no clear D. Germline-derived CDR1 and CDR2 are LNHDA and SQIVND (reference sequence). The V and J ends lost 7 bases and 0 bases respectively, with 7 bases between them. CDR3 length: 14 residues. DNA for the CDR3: TGTGCCAGTAAGCCCCCCTCTGGGGCCAACGTCCTGACTTTC. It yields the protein CASKPPSGANVLTF.

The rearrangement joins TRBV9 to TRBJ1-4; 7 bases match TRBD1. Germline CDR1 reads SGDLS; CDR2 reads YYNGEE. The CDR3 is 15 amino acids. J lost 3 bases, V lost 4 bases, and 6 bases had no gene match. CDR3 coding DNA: TGTGCCAGCAGCCGAGGGGGCCTGGCTAATGAAAAACTGTTTTTT. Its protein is CASSRGGLANEKLFF.

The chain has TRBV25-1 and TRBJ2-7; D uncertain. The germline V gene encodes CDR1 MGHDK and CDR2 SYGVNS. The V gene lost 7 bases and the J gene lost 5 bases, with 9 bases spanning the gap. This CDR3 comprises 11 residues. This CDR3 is CASTDIHEQYF. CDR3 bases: TGTGCCAGCACTGACATCCACGAGCAGTACTTC.

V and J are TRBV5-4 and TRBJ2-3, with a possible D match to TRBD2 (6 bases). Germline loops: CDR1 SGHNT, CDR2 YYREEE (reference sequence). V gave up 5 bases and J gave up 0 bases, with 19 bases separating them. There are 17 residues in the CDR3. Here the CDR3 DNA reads TGTGCCAGCAGTTTACTCCCGGGACTTCTCAGCACAGATACGCAGTATTTT. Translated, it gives CASSLLPGLLSTDTQYF.

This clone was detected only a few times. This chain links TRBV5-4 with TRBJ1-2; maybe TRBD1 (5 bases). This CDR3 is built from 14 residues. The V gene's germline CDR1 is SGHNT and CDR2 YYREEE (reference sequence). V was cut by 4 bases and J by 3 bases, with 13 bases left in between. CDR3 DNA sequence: TGTGCCAGCAGCCCTCCCCGACAGCACTATGGCTACACCTTC. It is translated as CASSPPRQHYGYTF.

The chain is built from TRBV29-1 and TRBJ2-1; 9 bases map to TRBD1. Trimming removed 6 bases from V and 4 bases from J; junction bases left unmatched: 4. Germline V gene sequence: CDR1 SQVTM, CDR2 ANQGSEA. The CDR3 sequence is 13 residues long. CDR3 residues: CSVDRGGYNEQFF. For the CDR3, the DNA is TGCAGCGTCGACAGGGGGGGATACAATGAGCAGTTCTTC.

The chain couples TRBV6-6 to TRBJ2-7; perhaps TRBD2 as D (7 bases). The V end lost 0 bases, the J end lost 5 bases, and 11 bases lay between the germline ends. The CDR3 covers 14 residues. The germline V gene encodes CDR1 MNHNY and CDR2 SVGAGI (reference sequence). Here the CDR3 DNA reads TGTGCCAGCAGTTACTCCGGGGGGCATCACGAGCAGTACTTC. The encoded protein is CASSYSGGHHEQYF.

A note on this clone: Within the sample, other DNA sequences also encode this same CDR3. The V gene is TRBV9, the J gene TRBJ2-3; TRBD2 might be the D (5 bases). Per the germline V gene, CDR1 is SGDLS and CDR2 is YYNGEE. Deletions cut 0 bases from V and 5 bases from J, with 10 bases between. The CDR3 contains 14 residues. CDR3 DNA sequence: TGTGCCAGCAGCGTAGCCCCCGGGGAAGATACGCAGTATTTT. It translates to CASSVAPGEDTQYF.

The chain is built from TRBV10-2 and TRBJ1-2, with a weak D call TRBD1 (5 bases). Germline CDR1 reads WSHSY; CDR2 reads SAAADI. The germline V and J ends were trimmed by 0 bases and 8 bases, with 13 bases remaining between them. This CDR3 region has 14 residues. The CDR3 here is CASSESLAGNGYTF. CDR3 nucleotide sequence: TGCGCCAGCAGTGAGTCTTTGGCAGGGAACGGCTACACCTTC.

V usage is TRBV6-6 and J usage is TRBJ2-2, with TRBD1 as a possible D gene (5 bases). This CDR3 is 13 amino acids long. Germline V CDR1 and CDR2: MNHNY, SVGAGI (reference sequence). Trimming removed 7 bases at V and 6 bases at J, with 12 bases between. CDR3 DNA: TGTGCCAGCAACCCGAGACAGTCCGGGGAGCTGTTTTTT. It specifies CASNPRQSGELFF.

CDR3 region: CASRGQGDTEAFF. As DNA, the CDR3 is TGTGCCAGCAGAGGACAGGGGGACACTGAAGCTTTCTTT. The rearrangement joins TRBV27 to TRBJ1-1, with 10 bases aligning to TRBD1. V shed 6 bases and J 3 bases; nucleotides not matched to a gene: 1. The length of the CDR3 is 13 residues. Per germline, CDR1 MNHEY and CDR2 SMNVEV (reference sequence).

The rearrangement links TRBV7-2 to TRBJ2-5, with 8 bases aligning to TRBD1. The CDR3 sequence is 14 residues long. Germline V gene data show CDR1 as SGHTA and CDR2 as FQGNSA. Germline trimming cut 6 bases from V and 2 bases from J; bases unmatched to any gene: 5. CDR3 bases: TGTGCCAGCAGACCCGACAGGGGTCAAGAGACCCAGTACTTC. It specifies CASRPDRGQETQYF. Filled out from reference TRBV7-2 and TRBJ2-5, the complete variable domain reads GAGVSQSPSNKVTEKGKDVELRCDPISGHTALYWYRQSLGQGLEFLIYFQGNSAPDKSGLPSDRFSAERTGGSVSTLTIQRTQQEDSAVYLCASRPDRGQETQYFGPGTRLLVL.

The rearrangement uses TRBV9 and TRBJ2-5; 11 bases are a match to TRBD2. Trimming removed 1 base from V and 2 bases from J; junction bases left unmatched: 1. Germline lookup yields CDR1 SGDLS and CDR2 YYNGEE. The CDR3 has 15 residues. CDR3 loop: CASSVLAGGQETQYF. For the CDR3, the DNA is TGTGCCAGCAGCGTACTAGCGGGGGGACAAGAGACCCAGTACTTC.

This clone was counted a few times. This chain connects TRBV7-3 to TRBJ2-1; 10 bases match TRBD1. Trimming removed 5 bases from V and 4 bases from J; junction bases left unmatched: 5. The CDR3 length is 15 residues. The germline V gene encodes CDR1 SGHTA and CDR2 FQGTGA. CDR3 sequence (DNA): TGTGCCAGCAGCCTTGGACAGGGGGGGTACAATGAGCAGTTCTTC. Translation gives CASSLGQGGYNEQFF. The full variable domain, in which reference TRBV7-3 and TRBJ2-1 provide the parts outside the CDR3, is GAGVSQTPSNKVTEKGKYVELRCDPISGHTALYWYRQSLGQGPEFLIYFQGTGAADDSGLPNDRFFAVRPEGSVSTLKIQRTERGDSAVYLCASSLGQGGYNEQFFGPGTRLTVL.

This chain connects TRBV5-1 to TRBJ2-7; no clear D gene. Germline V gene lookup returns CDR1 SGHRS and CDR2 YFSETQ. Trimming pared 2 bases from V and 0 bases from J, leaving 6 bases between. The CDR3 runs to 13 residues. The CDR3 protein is CASSFTASYEQYF. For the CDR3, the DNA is TGCGCCAGCAGCTTTACAGCCTCCTACGAGCAGTACTTC.

CDR3 DNA sequence: TGTGCCAGCAGTGAAGGGGGGGAGGTGTCGAACACCGGGGAGCTGTTTTTT. This sequence encodes CASSEGGEVSNTGELFF. V usage is TRBV6-4 and J usage is TRBJ2-2; D is possibly TRBD2 (7 bases). This CDR3 is built from 17 residues. The germline V gene encodes CDR1 MRHNA and CDR2 SNTAGT. The V end was cut by 3 bases, the J end by 0 bases, with 14 bases between.

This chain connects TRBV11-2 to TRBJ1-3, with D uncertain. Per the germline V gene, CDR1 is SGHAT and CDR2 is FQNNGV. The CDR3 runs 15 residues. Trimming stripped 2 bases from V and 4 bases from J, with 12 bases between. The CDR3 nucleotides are TGTGCCAGCAGCTTAAAACCCCAACAGGGAAACACCATATATTTT. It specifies CASSLKPQQGNTIYF.

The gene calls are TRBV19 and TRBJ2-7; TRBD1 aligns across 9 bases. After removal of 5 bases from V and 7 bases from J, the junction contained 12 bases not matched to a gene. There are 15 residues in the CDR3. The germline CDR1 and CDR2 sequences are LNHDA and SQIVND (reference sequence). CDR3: CASSPLDRGRREQYF. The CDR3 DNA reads TGTGCCAGTAGTCCATTGGACAGGGGCCGCAGGGAGCAGTACTTC.

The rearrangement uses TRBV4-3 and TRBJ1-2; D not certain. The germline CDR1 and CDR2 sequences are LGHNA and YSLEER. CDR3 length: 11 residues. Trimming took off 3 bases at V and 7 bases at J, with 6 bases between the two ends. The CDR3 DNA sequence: TGCGCCAGCAGCCAGGGAGGTGGCTACACCTTC. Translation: CASSQGGGYTF.

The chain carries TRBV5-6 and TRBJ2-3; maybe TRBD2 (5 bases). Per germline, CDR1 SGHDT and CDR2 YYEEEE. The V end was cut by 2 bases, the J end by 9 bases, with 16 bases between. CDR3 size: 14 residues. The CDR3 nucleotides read TGTGCCAGCAGCTTTGGCGCGGGCCCCGGGACGCAGTATTTT. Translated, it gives CASSFGAGPGTQYF.

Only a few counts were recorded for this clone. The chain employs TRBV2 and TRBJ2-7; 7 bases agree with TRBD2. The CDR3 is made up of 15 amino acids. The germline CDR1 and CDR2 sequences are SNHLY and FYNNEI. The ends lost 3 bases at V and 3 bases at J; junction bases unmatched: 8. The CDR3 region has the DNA TGTGCCAGCAGTGAGGCACCGGGAGGCATCTACGAGCAGTACTTC. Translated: CASSEAPGGIYEQYF.

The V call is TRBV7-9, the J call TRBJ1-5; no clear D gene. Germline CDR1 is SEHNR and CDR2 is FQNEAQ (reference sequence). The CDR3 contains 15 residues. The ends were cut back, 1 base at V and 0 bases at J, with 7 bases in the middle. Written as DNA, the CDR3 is TGTGCCAGCAGCTTAGGCCCAGATAGCAATCAGCCCCAGCATTTT. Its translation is CASSLGPDSNQPQHF.

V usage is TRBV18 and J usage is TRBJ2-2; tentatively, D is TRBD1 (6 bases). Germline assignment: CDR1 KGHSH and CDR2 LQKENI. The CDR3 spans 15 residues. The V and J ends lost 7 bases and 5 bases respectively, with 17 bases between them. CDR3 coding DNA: TGTGCCAGCTTCAGATTGGACAGCCTAACCGGGGAGCTGTTTTTT. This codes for CASFRLDSLTGELFF.

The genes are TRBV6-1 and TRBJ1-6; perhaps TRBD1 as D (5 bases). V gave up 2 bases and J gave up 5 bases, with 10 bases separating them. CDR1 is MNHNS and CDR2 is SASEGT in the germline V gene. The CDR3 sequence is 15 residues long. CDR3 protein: CASSEKQGNNSPLHF. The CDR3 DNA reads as TGTGCCAGCAGTGAAAAGCAGGGTAATAATTCACCCCTCCACTTT.

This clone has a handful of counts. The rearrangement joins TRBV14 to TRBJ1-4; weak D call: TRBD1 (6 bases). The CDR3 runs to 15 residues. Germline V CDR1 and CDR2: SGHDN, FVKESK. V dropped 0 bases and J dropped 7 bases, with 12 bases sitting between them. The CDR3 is CASSQDLGGGEKLFF. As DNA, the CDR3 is TGTGCCAGCAGCCAAGACCTGGGAGGGGGTGAAAAACTGTTTTTT.